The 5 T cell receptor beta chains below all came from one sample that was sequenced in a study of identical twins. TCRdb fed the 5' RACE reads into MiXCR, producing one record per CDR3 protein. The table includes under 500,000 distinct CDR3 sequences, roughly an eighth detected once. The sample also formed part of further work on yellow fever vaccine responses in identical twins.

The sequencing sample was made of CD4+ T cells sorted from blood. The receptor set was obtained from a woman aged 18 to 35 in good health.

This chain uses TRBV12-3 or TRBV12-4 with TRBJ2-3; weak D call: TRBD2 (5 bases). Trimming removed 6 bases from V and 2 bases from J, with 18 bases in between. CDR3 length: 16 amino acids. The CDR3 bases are TGTGCCAGCAGCTTAATTGACTGGACTTCCACAGATACGCAGTATTTT. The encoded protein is CASSLIDWTSTDTQYF.

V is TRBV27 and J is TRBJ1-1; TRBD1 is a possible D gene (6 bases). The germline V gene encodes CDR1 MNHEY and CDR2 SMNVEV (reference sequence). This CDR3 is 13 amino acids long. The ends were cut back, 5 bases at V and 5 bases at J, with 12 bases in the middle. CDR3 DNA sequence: TGTGCCAGCAGTAGGCACAGGGTAACTGAAGCTTTCTTT. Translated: CASSRHRVTEAFF.

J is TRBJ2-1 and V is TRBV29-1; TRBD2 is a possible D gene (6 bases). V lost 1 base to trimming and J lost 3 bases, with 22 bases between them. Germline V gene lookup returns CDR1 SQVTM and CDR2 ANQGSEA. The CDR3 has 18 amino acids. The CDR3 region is CSVEGAVGGVSLYNEQFF. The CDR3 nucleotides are TGCAGCGTTGAAGGGGCCGTCGGCGGGGTTTCCCTCTACAATGAGCAGTTCTTC.

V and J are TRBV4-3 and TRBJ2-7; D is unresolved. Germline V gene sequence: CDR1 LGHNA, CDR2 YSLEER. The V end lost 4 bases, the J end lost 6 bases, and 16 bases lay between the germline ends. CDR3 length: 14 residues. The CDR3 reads CASSLGWATSEQYF. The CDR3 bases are TGCGCCAGCAGCCTCGGGTGGGCGACGAGCGAGCAGTACTTC.

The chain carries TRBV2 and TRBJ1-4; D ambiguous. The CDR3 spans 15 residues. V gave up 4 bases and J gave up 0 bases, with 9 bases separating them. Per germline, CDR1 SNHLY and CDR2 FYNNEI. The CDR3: CASSADGATNEKLFF. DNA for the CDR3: TGTGCCAGCAGTGCGGACGGTGCAACTAATGAAAAACTGTTTTTT.